This is a list of T cell receptor beta chains from one sample in a study of blood T cell repertoires in COVID-19. Data came from immunoSEQ multiplex PCR; TCRdb stores just in-frame clones and leaves some out. Of approximately 190,000 clones listed, 88% were seen once; the top ten hold under 2.5%. Material: peripheral blood. These receptors came from a man between 70 and 80 years old with active or convalescent COVID-19. CDR3s include the opening cysteine and the closing phenylalanine or tryptophan. D genes are given only for firm matches. Only some rows state a clone size, as once, few, many or a class for expanded clones.

J,D,length,size,V,DNA,CDR3
TRBJ2-7,TRBD2,17,few,TRBV27,TGTGCCAGCAGTTCCCTGACTAGCGGGAGTTTCTCCTACGAGCAGTACTTC,CASSSLTSGSFSYEQYF
TRBJ2-2,.,14,few,TRBV11-2,TGTGCCAGCTCCTTAGAGGGGCTCACCGGGGAGCTGTTTTTT,CASSLEGLTGELFF
TRBJ1-5,.,13,.,TRBV29-1,TGCAGCGTTGGCCCCGGGTTCAATCAGCCCCAGCATTTT,CSVGPGFNQPQHF
TRBJ2-5,TRBD1,14,few,TRBV3-1/TRBV3-2,TGTGCCAGCAGCCTCCAGACAGGGGTGGAGACCCAGTACTTC,CASSLQTGVETQYF
TRBJ2-7,.,17,.,TRBV11-2,TGTGCCAGCAGCTCCCTCCAGGTGGGGCGGATGTCCTACGAGCAGTACTTC,CASSSLQVGRMSYEQYF
TRBJ1-1,.,14,few,TRBV5-4,TGTGCCAGCAGCCGGGACATGGAGAACACTGAAGCTTTCTTT,CASSRDMENTEAFF
TRBJ2-3,TRBD2,15,.,TRBV7-2,TGTGCCAGCAGCTTCCGCGGGAGGGCCGTAGATACGCAGTATTTT,CASSFRGRAVDTQYF
TRBJ2-7,.,15,.,TRBV11-2,TGTGCCAGCAGCTTAGGGGCAGTCCTCTCCTACGAGCAGTACTTC,CASSLGAVLSYEQYF
TRBJ2-1,TRBD1,13,.,TRBV11-2,TGTGCCAGCACCTTAGCAGGGGGCTATGAGCAGTTCTTC,CASTLAGGYEQFF
TRBJ2-7,TRBD1,13,.,TRBV18,TGTGCCAGCCGAGGGGGCGCAACCTACGAGCAGTACTTC,CASRGGATYEQYF
TRBJ2-2,TRBD2,14,.,TRBV28,TGTGCCAGCAGGAGGGACTACCTCACCGGGGAGCTGTTTTTT,CASRRDYLTGELFF
TRBJ2-1,.,11,.,TRBV11-2,TGTGCCAGCAGCCCCACAGGGGAGCAGTTCTTC,CASSPTGEQFF
TRBJ2-1,TRBD2,16,.,TRBV19,TGTGCCAGTAGTATAGCGGCGGGAGTGCCCTACAATGAGCAGTTCTTC,CASSIAAGVPYNEQFF
TRBJ1-5,TRBD1,15,.,TRBV7-2,TGTGCCAGCAGCTTAAATGGACAGGCAAATCAGCCCCAGCATTTT,CASSLNGQANQPQHF
TRBJ1-2,TRBD1,15,.,TRBV7-9,TGTGCCAGCAGCTTAGCAACCGGGACAGGGACTGGCTACACCTTC,CASSLATGTGTGYTF